These T cell receptor beta chains were read from a single sample in a study of early T cells in non-severe SARS-CoV-2 infection. TCRdb reprocessed the 5' RACE reads with MiXCR, giving one entry per CDR3 protein. Of around 60,000 distinct CDR3 sequences in the sample, about an eighth were seen once. The sample consisted of whole blood. The receptor source for this set is an adult who was a healthcare worker with PCR-confirmed SARS-CoV-2 infection or an uninfected control (not recorded which). Each CDR3 is given with its conserved first and last residue. Fields, in order: J gene, D gene, V gene, clone size, CDR3 protein, CDR3 DNA. D genes are given only for firm matches. The size entry is marked missing in some rows and otherwise reads once, few, many or a size class.

j_call: TRBJ1-2
d_call: TRBD1
v_call: TRBV29-1
clone_size: NA
cdr3_aa: CSGDRGSGYTF
cdr3_nt: TGCAGCGGAGACAGGGGTAGTGGCTACACCTTC

j_call: TRBJ1-2
d_call: NA
v_call: TRBV18
clone_size: NA
cdr3_aa: CASSAGQSYGYTF
cdr3_nt: TGTGCCAGCTCAGCGGGACAAAGCTATGGCTACACCTTC

j_call: TRBJ2-7
d_call: NA
v_call: TRBV18
clone_size: NA
cdr3_aa: CASSPAGGPCEQYF
cdr3_nt: TGTGCCAGCTCACCTGCAGGGGGGCCCTGCGAGCAGTACTTC

j_call: TRBJ2-3
d_call: NA
v_call: TRBV7-2
clone_size: NA
cdr3_aa: CASSFSLKDTQYF
cdr3_nt: TGTGCCAGCAGCTTCTCCTTAAAAGATACGCAGTATTTT

j_call: TRBJ2-7
d_call: NA
v_call: TRBV12-3/TRBV12-4
clone_size: many
cdr3_aa: CASSLGAHEQYF
cdr3_nt: TGTGCCAGCAGTTTAGGGGCCCACGAGCAGTACTTC

j_call: TRBJ2-3
d_call: TRBD2
v_call: TRBV19
clone_size: many
cdr3_aa: CASSIDRLAATDTQYF
cdr3_nt: TGTGCCAGTAGTATAGATCGGCTAGCGGCCACAGATACGCAGTATTTT

j_call: TRBJ2-7
d_call: NA
v_call: TRBV20-1
clone_size: many
cdr3_aa: CSATGTNSYEQYF
cdr3_nt: TGCAGTGCGACCGGGACAAACTCCTACGAGCAGTACTTC

j_call: TRBJ2-6
d_call: TRBD1
v_call: TRBV4-1
clone_size: NA
cdr3_aa: CASSPRGQGAGGANVLTF
cdr3_nt: TGCGCCAGCAGCCCGAGGGGACAGGGGGCTGGAGGGGCCAACGTCCTGACTTTC

j_call: TRBJ1-4
d_call: NA
v_call: TRBV6-2/TRBV6-3
clone_size: many
cdr3_aa: CASSSDRIATNEKLFF
cdr3_nt: TGTGCCAGCAGTTCCGACAGGATTGCAACTAATGAAAAACTGTTTTTT

j_call: TRBJ2-3
d_call: NA
v_call: TRBV7-6
clone_size: many
cdr3_aa: CASSLGTDTQYF
cdr3_nt: TGTGCCAGCAGCTTAGGGACAGATACGCAGTATTTT

j_call: TRBJ1-5
d_call: TRBD1
v_call: TRBV12-3/TRBV12-4
clone_size: few
cdr3_aa: CASSMTGMGNQPQHF
cdr3_nt: TGTGCCAGCAGTATGACAGGGATGGGCAATCAGCCCCAGCATTTT

j_call: TRBJ2-7
d_call: NA
v_call: TRBV2
clone_size: few
cdr3_aa: CASRRGKQFSYEQYF
cdr3_nt: TGTGCCAGCCGAAGGGGGAAACAGTTCTCCTACGAGCAGTACTTC

j_call: TRBJ2-7
d_call: TRBD1
v_call: TRBV20-1
clone_size: few
cdr3_aa: CSAIRDSSYEQYF
cdr3_nt: TGCAGTGCCATCCGGGACAGCTCCTACGAGCAGTACTTC

j_call: TRBJ1-2
d_call: NA
v_call: TRBV7-2
clone_size: NA
cdr3_aa: CASGLSSTVPGYTF
cdr3_nt: TGTGCCAGCGGGCTTTCCTCGACAGTTCCCGGCTACACCTTC

j_call: TRBJ1-1
d_call: NA
v_call: TRBV3-1
clone_size: few
cdr3_aa: CASSQESGQTEAFF
cdr3_nt: TGTGCCAGCAGCCAAGAGTCGGGTCAAACTGAAGCTTTCTTT

j_call: TRBJ1-1
d_call: NA
v_call: TRBV20-1
clone_size: NA
cdr3_aa: CSARVPITEAFF
cdr3_nt: TGCAGTGCTAGGGTACCCATAACTGAAGCTTTCTTT

j_call: TRBJ2-7
d_call: NA
v_call: TRBV10-3
clone_size: NA
cdr3_aa: CAHARGDYEQYF
cdr3_nt: TGTGCCCATGCGCGTGGGGACTACGAGCAGTACTTC

j_call: TRBJ1-2
d_call: NA
v_call: TRBV5-1
clone_size: NA
cdr3_aa: CASSSGLQAGGYTF
cdr3_nt: TGCGCCAGCAGCTCAGGACTGCAGGCGGGAGGCTACACCTTC

j_call: TRBJ2-7
d_call: NA
v_call: TRBV28
clone_size: NA
cdr3_aa: CASSLERVEYEQYF
cdr3_nt: TGTGCCAGCAGTTTAGAGAGAGTGGAGTACGAGCAGTACTTC

j_call: TRBJ1-6
d_call: NA
v_call: TRBV20-1
clone_size: NA
cdr3_aa: CSAPRGIRDSPLHF
cdr3_nt: TGCAGTGCCCCCCGCGGCATCAGGGATTCACCCCTCCACTTT

j_call: TRBJ1-6
d_call: TRBD1
v_call: TRBV6-5
clone_size: many
cdr3_aa: CASSYSAGTANQPLHF
cdr3_nt: TGTGCCAGCAGTTACTCTGCCGGGACAGCAAACCAACCCCTCCACTTT

j_call: TRBJ2-7
d_call: NA
v_call: TRBV25-1
clone_size: many
cdr3_aa: CASSVHYEQYF
cdr3_nt: TGTGCCAGCAGTGTCCACTACGAGCAGTACTTC

j_call: TRBJ2-3
d_call: NA
v_call: TRBV7-2
clone_size: NA
cdr3_aa: CASSLSRLAPDTQYF
cdr3_nt: TGTGCCAGCAGCTTGAGTCGCCTAGCCCCAGATACGCAGTATTTT

j_call: TRBJ2-6
d_call: NA
v_call: TRBV11-2
clone_size: NA
cdr3_aa: CASSLQRLAGANVLTF
cdr3_nt: TGTGCCAGCAGCTTACAACGCCTAGCTGGGGCCAACGTCCTGACTTTC